The T cell receptor (beta chain) described here comes from a study of regulatory dendritic cells for organ transplantation. About the study: Regulatory dendritic cells were monocyte-derived, receiving vitamin D3 on days 0 and 4 and IL-10 on day 4. General observations from the study: Among resting subsets, memory CD8+ cells contained the most alloreactive clonotypes.

Points on this clone: Its antigen remains unknown.

Germline assignment: CDR1 MDHEN and CDR2 SYDVKM. J gave up 0 bases and V 6 bases, and 8 bases lay outside the gene matches. The CDR3 spans 15 residues. Method: immunoSEQ multiplex PCR; TCRdb's copy keeps in-frame clones and lacks some. This table has about 11,000 clones, 75% appearing once. Allogeneic regulatory or mature dendritic cells were co-cultured for 5 days with CFSE-labeled sorted T cells at 1:10. FACS sorted CD4+ or CD8+ T cells into CD45RA+ naive and CD45RO+ memory. This receptor was obtained from a human donor in good health. The chain carries TRBV28 and TRBJ2-7; 7 positions agree with TRBD1. Sequencing was carried out using memory CD4+ T cells from blood cultured with regulatory dendritic cells. Subset given: CD45RO+ memory T cells. Written as DNA, the CDR3 is TGTGCCAGCAGCTCTCCGGGACAGTCCTCCTACGAGCAGTACTTC. Encoded protein: CASSSPGQSSYEQYF.